These 32 T cell receptor beta chains were all obtained from the same sample, sequenced in a study of shared clonotypes between healthy human individuals. Assay: immunoSEQ multiplex PCR; the TCRdb copy retains only in-frame clones and omits some. The repertoire includes 400,000 to 500,000 clones, 79% of them detected once, and less than 15% sits in the top ten. The sequencing sample was made of PBMCs. The receptors come from a woman between 35 and 50 years old in good health. Some clones in this sample may be carry-over from other donors' samples.

This clone was seen once. The chain carries TRBV5-8 and TRBJ2-7; D unresolved. The V end lost 3 bases, the J end lost 4 bases, and 17 bases lay between the germline ends. The CDR3 runs 15 residues. Germline lookup yields CDR1 SGHTS and CDR2 YDEGEE. The CDR3 DNA is TGTGCCAGCAGCTCGGTCCAGGTCGGTATGTACGAGCAGTACTTC. It codes for CASSSVQVGMYEQYF. Variable domain in full (rest from reference TRBV5-8 and TRBJ2-7): EAGVTQSPTHLIKTRGQQATLRCSPISGHTSVYWYQQALGLGLQFLLWYDEGEERNRGNFPPRFSGRQFPNYSSELNVNALELEDSALYLCASSSVQVGMYEQYFGPGTRLTVT.

The chain carries TRBV5-1 and TRBJ2-5; D uncertain. Germline CDR1 and CDR2: SGHRS and YFSETQ. The CDR3 contains 11 residues. With 5 bases removed from V and 4 bases from J, the gap between germline ends came to 6 bases. Here the CDR3 reads CASRQIETQYF. For the CDR3, the DNA is TGCGCCAGCAGACAAATAGAGACCCAGTACTTC.

The J gene is TRBJ2-3, the V gene TRBV7-3; no clear D. The germline V gene has CDR1 SGHTA and CDR2 FQGTGA. This CDR3 is built from 13 residues. Trimming took off 3 bases at V and 5 bases at J, with 9 bases between the two ends. In nucleotides, the CDR3 is TGTGCCAGCAGCTTGGGCCTCGAAGATACGCAGTATTTT. Translating it yields CASSLGLEDTQYF.

This clone has at least ten counts. Other DNA variants within this sample encode the same CDR3. The CDR3 DNA reads TGTGCCTGGAGTAGACAGGCGAATGAAGCTTTCTTT. This translates into CAWSRQANEAFF. This chain joins TRBV30 and TRBJ1-1; a weak D match, TRBD1 (6 bases). Deletions cut 2 bases from V and 7 bases from J, with 11 bases between. Germline loops: CDR1 GTSNPN, CDR2 SVGIG (reference sequence). The CDR3 extends over 12 amino acids.

This chain uses TRBV11-3 with TRBJ1-4; tentative D call: TRBD1 (5 bases). The CDR3 spans 18 residues. The V gene's germline CDR1 is SGHNT and CDR2 YENEEA. The V and J ends lost 10 bases and 1 base respectively, with 25 bases between them. In nucleotides, the CDR3 is TGTGCCACCCTGGATCGACAGTCTCCTCCCCGAACTAATGAAAAACTGTTTTTT. Its protein is CATLDRQSPPRTNEKLFF.

V and J are TRBV6-8 and TRBJ2-7; D is unclear. V dropped 7 bases and J dropped 3 bases, with 34 bases sitting between them. The CDR3 sequence is 20 residues long. Germline CDR1 reads MNHGY; CDR2 reads SAAAGT. The CDR3 region is CASTYDSLQAFSLKVYEQYF. The CDR3 DNA is TGTGCCAGCACCTACGATTCACTTCAGGCGTTTAGTTTAAAGGTCTACGAGCAGTACTTC.

This clone was picked up a small number of times. The chain is built from TRBV5-1 and TRBJ2-2; 7 positions match TRBD2. This CDR3 spans 16 amino acids. The trim removed 4 bases at V and 4 bases at J, leaving 10 bases unmatched. Germline-derived CDR1 and CDR2 are SGHRS and YFSETQ. CDR3: CASSPGGRESTGELFF. Written as DNA, the CDR3 is TGCGCCAGCAGCCCAGGAGGGCGGGAGAGCACCGGGGAGCTGTTTTTT. Looking up the rest from reference TRBV5-1 and TRBJ2-2 gives the full variable domain: KAGVTQTPRYLIKTRGQQVTLSCSPISGHRSVSWYQQTPGQGLQFLFEYFSETQRNKGNFPGRFSGRQFSNSRSEMNVSTLELGDSALYLCASSPGGRESTGELFFGEGSRLTVL.

This clone showed up just a few times. The V gene is TRBV29-1, the J gene TRBJ2-5; TRBD2 agrees at 7 bases. The V segment lost 7 bases and the J segment 2 bases; nucleotides outside the gene matches: 7. This CDR3 spans 13 amino acids. Germline assignment: CDR1 SQVTM and CDR2 ANQGSEA. Here the CDR3 DNA reads TGCAGCGCAGGCGCGGGGGTACAAGAGACCCAGTACTTC. Translation: CSAGAGVQETQYF.

In this sample, this clone turned up a few times. This sequence joins TRBV4-1 and TRBJ2-1, with a tentative D call TRBD2 (5 bases). The CDR3 runs 14 residues. Germline V gene sequence: CDR1 MGHRA, CDR2 YSYEKL. The germline V and J ends were trimmed by 0 bases and 7 bases, with 10 bases remaining between them. The CDR3 sequence is CASSQESSVNEQFF. DNA of the CDR3: TGCGCCAGCAGCCAAGAAAGTAGCGTAAATGAGCAGTTCTTC.

Details on this clone: A read error is likely here: a far larger clone is one base away. The rearrangement links TRBV30 to TRBJ1-2; D is ambiguous. The CDR3 has 13 amino acids. Looked up from germline, CDR1 is GTSNPN and CDR2 is SVGIG (reference sequence). The V end lost 2 bases, the J end lost 9 bases, and 16 bases lay between the germline ends. The CDR3 sequence is CAWSLTATLCYTF. The DNA for the CDR3 is TGTGCCTGGAGTCTTACCGCAACACTTTGCTACACCTTC.

This sequence joins TRBV5-4 and TRBJ2-5; D is possibly TRBD1 (6 bases). The germline V and J ends were trimmed by 10 bases and 7 bases, with 14 bases remaining between them. The CDR3 extends over 11 amino acids. CDR1 and CDR2 (germline): SGHNT, YYREEE (reference sequence). CDR3 nucleotides: TGTGCCTCCCGGGAACAGGGGACCCAGTACTTC. Translated, it gives CASREQGTQYF.

This clone was observed a few times. The genes are TRBV10-1 and TRBJ1-3; TRBD1 is a possible D gene (5 bases). From germline, CDR1 is WNHNN and CDR2 SYGVQD (reference sequence). V lost 4 bases, J lost 4 bases, and 14 bases lay in between. The CDR3 covers 15 residues. This CDR3 is CASSGEGARGNTIYF. In DNA, the CDR3 is TGCGCCAGCAGTGGGGAAGGGGCGCGAGGAAACACCATATATTTT.

The chain carries TRBV7-2 and TRBJ1-2; D uncertain. The CDR3 is 17 residues long. V gave up 0 bases and J gave up 0 bases, with 14 bases separating them. Germline V gene lookup returns CDR1 SGHTA and CDR2 FQGNSA. Here the CDR3 reads CASSLAPTAPANYGYTF. The CDR3 DNA reads as TGTGCCAGCAGCTTAGCCCCGACGGCCCCCGCTAACTATGGCTACACCTTC.

About this clone itself: The sample carries other DNA sequences with the same CDR3. The V gene is TRBV19, the J gene TRBJ1-2; 7 positions agree with TRBD1. V was clipped by 3 bases and J by 2 bases; unmatched bases: 6. Germline values: CDR1 LNHDA, CDR2 SQIVND (reference sequence). The CDR3 length is 15 residues. The CDR3 loop reads CASSIGDRENYGYTF. DNA for the CDR3: TGTGCCAGTAGTATTGGGGACAGAGAAAACTATGGCTACACCTTC.

The rearrangement links TRBV30 to TRBJ1-2, with D possibly matching TRBD1 (5 bases). Germline V lookup: CDR1 GTSNPN, CDR2 SVGIG (reference sequence). The CDR3 runs 13 residues. V was cut by 2 bases and J by 5 bases, with 12 bases left in between. The CDR3 DNA is TGTGCCTGGAGTCAGGGTATGGGGTATGGCTACACCTTC. As protein: CAWSQGMGYGYTF.

This clone was recorded only once. This chain links TRBV5-4 with TRBJ2-1; D tentatively fits TRBD1 or TRBD2 (6 bases each). Germline V CDR1 and CDR2: SGHNT, YYREEE (reference sequence). Between the trimmed V and J ends, which lost 6 bases and 9 bases, there was a span of 19 bases. The CDR3 extends over 14 amino acids. DNA for the CDR3: TGTGCCAGCACCTCCGAGGGGGGTGGGATTGAGCAGTTCTTC. This gives the protein CASTSEGGGIEQFF.

The chain couples TRBV7-2 to TRBJ2-3; 7 bases are shared with TRBD1. In germline, CDR1 is SGHTA, CDR2 FQGNSA. V shed 5 bases and J 5 bases; nucleotides not matched to a gene: 10. The CDR3 is 15 residues long. The CDR3 sequence is CASSPRQGKVDTQYF. The DNA of the CDR3 is TGTGCCAGCAGCCCTCGACAGGGAAAAGTAGATACGCAGTATTTT.

The rearrangement links TRBV2 to TRBJ2-3; 8 nucleotides line up with TRBD1. The CDR3 totals 15 residues. Germline V gives CDR1 SNHLY, CDR2 FYNNEI. Trimming cost V 7 bases and J 0 bases; bases outside gene matches: 6. The CDR3 DNA follows: TGTGCCAGCACCCCGGACAGGGCTAGCACAGATACGCAGTATTTT. This translates into CASTPDRASTDTQYF.

The chain carries TRBV18 and TRBJ2-1, with 7 bases identical to TRBD1. The V and J ends lost 3 bases and 7 bases, in that order; junction bases with no gene match: 9. The germline V gene has CDR1 KGHSH and CDR2 LQKENI. The CDR3 runs 15 residues. DNA of the CDR3: TGTGCCAGCTCACCCGCGACAGGGTGGGATAATGAGCAGTTCTTC. Translating gives CASSPATGWDNEQFF.

The chain recombines TRBV7-2 with TRBJ1-5, with D possibly TRBD1 on 5 matching bases. V was shortened by 2 bases and J by 7 bases, with 15 bases between the two germline ends. The CDR3 has 15 amino acids. Germline loops: CDR1 SGHTA, CDR2 FQGNSA. The CDR3 region has the DNA TGTGCCAGCAGCTTAACGGTAACAGAGGGGCAGCCCCAGCATTTT. The encoded protein is CASSLTVTEGQPQHF.

This clone was seen repeatedly, ten times or more. The chain recombines TRBV28 with TRBJ2-7; the D gene could be TRBD1 or TRBD2 (6 bases each). Germline CDR1 reads MDHEN; CDR2 reads SYDVKM. Trimming removed 10 bases at V and 5 bases at J, with 12 bases between. The CDR3 is made up of 11 amino acids. The CDR3 nucleotides are TGTGCCATCATTAGGGGGGACGAGCAGTACTTC. As protein: CAIIRGDEQYF.

The CDR3 spells CSAKGQGGRGGFNEQFF. The DNA for the CDR3 is TGCAGCGCCAAAGGACAGGGAGGCCGGGGGGGTTTCAATGAGCAGTTCTTC. This chain connects TRBV29-1 to TRBJ2-1; D tentatively fits TRBD1 or TRBD2 (8 bases each). V was shortened by 7 bases and J by 6 bases, with 28 bases between the two germline ends. CDR3 length: 17 residues. The germline V gene has CDR1 SQVTM and CDR2 ANQGSEA.

This chain uses TRBV5-1 with TRBJ2-7; D is undetermined. Germline V gene lookup returns CDR1 SGHRS and CDR2 YFSETQ. Trimming took off 0 bases at V and 3 bases at J, with 7 bases between the two ends. The CDR3 sequence is 13 residues long. CDR3 sequence (DNA): TGCGCCAGCAGCTTGGCCGTGAACTACGAGCAGTACTTC. Its protein product is CASSLAVNYEQYF.

This clone occurred a few times. In nucleotides, the CDR3 is TGTGCCAGCAGTTTGGTCTCGAGCTCTGGAAACACCATATATTTT. Translation: CASSLVSSSGNTIYF. The gene calls are TRBV28 and TRBJ1-3; D gene unclear. V dropped 3 bases and J dropped 0 bases, with 9 bases sitting between them. Germline CDR1 MDHEN, CDR2 SYDVKM. The CDR3 sequence is 15 residues long.

The rearrangement joins TRBV7-9 to TRBJ2-1; D may correspond to TRBD1 or TRBD2 (6 bases each). The germline V gene has CDR1 SEHNR and CDR2 FQNEAQ (reference sequence). This CDR3 is 15 amino acids long. V dropped 5 bases and J dropped 4 bases, with 15 bases sitting between them. CDR3 protein: CASSLRRGAYNEQFF. CDR3 nucleotide sequence: TGTGCCAGCAGCCTAAGGAGGGGGGCATACAATGAGCAGTTCTTC.

The chain has TRBV6-1 and TRBJ2-5, with D possibly called TRBD1 or TRBD2 (5 bases each). Germline V CDR1 and CDR2: MNHNS, SASEGT. The CDR3 length is 15 residues. The V gene lost 10 bases and the J gene lost 2 bases, with 20 bases spanning the gap. The CDR3 protein is CATRDGHPQQETQYF. For the CDR3, the DNA is TGTGCCACACGGGACGGTCACCCCCAACAAGAGACCCAGTACTTC.

V and J are TRBV5-6 and TRBJ1-4; possible D gene TRBD1, 5 bases. Germline V gives CDR1 SGHDT, CDR2 YYEEEE. The V and J ends lost 1 base and 5 bases respectively, with 12 bases between them. The CDR3 totals 15 residues. For the CDR3, the DNA is TGTGCCAGCAGCTTGTTCGACAGACGAAATGAAAAACTGTTTTTT. It yields the protein CASSLFDRRNEKLFF. The full variable domain, completed using reference TRBV5-6 and TRBJ1-4, is DAGVTQSPTHLIKTRGQQVTLRCSPKSGHDTVSWYQQALGQGPQFIFQYYEEEERQRGNFPDRFSGHQFPNYSSELNVNALLLGDSALYLCASSLFDRRNEKLFFGSGTQLSVL.

The chain is built from TRBV28 and TRBJ1-1, with D unresolved. This CDR3 has 13 residues. Germline V gene sequence: CDR1 MDHEN, CDR2 SYDVKM. V was clipped by 5 bases and J by 7 bases, with 14 bases between them. CDR3 in amino acids: CASSLVRTLEAFF. The CDR3 nucleotides are TGTGCCAGCAGTCTTGTACGGACTCTTGAAGCTTTCTTT.

The chain carries TRBV18 and TRBJ2-1, with TRBD2 identical over 9 bases. J gave up 10 bases and V 2 bases, and 3 bases lay outside the gene matches. Germline CDR1 is KGHSH and CDR2 is LQKENI. This CDR3 spans 13 amino acids. The CDR3 sequence: CASSPRTSGEQFF. CDR3 bases: TGTGCCAGCTCACCAAGAACTAGCGGGGAGCAGTTCTTC.

The chain joins TRBV5-1 to TRBJ2-5; no clear D. Trimming removed 6 bases at V and 0 bases at J, with 12 bases between. Germline CDR1 and CDR2: SGHRS and YFSETQ. The CDR3 is 14 residues long. This CDR3 reads CASTRSSYQETQYF. The CDR3 DNA sequence: TGCGCCAGCACCCGAAGTTCGTACCAAGAGACCCAGTACTTC.

Only one count was recorded for this clone. The rearrangement links TRBV5-1 to TRBJ1-3; D unclear. The germline V gene encodes CDR1 SGHRS and CDR2 YFSETQ. This CDR3 comprises 14 residues. With 0 bases removed from V and 2 bases from J, the gap between germline ends came to 6 bases. As DNA, the CDR3 is TGCGCCAGCAGCTTGGACGGGGCTGGAAACACCATATATTTT. Amino acid sequence: CASSLDGAGNTIYF.

The chain combines TRBV27 with TRBJ2-7, with a possible D match to TRBD1 (5 bases). Trimming pared 5 bases from V and 6 bases from J, leaving 17 bases between. Germline assignment: CDR1 MNHEY and CDR2 SMNVEV (reference sequence). This CDR3 has 14 amino acids. CDR3 DNA sequence: TGTGCCAGCAGTATCCAGGGTGTGCTTCCCGAGCAGTACTTC. This translates into CASSIQGVLPEQYF.